The 17 T cell receptor beta chains below all came from one sample that was sequenced in a study of shared clonotypes between healthy human individuals. Only in-frame clones appear in the TCRdb table, and some are missing; sequencing was by immunoSEQ multiplex PCR. The data hold approximately 1.9 million clones, with 93% observed a single time. Naive CD8 cells, CD45RO-negative and positively selected for CCR7, excluded terminally differentiated effector memory CD45RA+ cells. Sequences were obtained from naive CD8+ T cells from PBMCs. The source of these receptors is a man between 18 and 29 years old in good health. Some clones in this sample may be carry-over from other donors' samples.

This clone was detected only once. This chain joins TRBV6-5 and TRBJ2-5, with 11 nucleotides matching TRBD2. The CDR3 runs to 15 residues. The germline CDR1 and CDR2 sequences are MNHEY and SVGAGI. V lost 6 bases to trimming and J lost 5 bases; unmatched junction nucleotides: 8. CDR3 loop: CASRPLAGVVETQYF. CDR3 bases: TGTGCCAGCAGGCCACTAGCGGGAGTAGTGGAGACCCAGTACTTC.

The chain employs TRBV19 and TRBJ2-1; TRBD1 or TRBD2 may be the D gene (5 bases each). The V gene lost 4 bases and the J gene lost 2 bases, with 18 bases spanning the gap. This CDR3 region has 17 residues. Per germline, CDR1 LNHDA and CDR2 SQIVND (reference sequence). CDR3 residues: CASSTRWGGRPYNEQFF. The CDR3 DNA follows: TGTGCCAGTAGTACGCGATGGGGCGGGCGCCCCTACAATGAGCAGTTCTTC.

This sequence joins TRBV18 and TRBJ1-2; 7 bases match TRBD1. V dropped 0 bases and J dropped 4; count of bases not matched to a gene: 2. The length of the CDR3 is 14 residues. Germline assignment: CDR1 KGHSH and CDR2 LQKENI. The CDR3 is CASSPPGQPYGYTF. CDR3 nucleotides: TGTGCCAGCTCACCACCGGGACAGCCCTATGGCTACACCTTC.

V usage is TRBV2 and J usage is TRBJ2-7, with D unresolved. Germline V CDR1 and CDR2: SNHLY, FYNNEI. Deletions cut 5 bases from V and 7 bases from J, with 12 bases between. The CDR3 runs 12 residues. Written as DNA, the CDR3 is TGTGCCAGCAGTCAAAGTCCGCGGGAGCAGTACTTC. As protein: CASSQSPREQYF.

The rearrangement uses TRBV11-2 and TRBJ2-7, with D possibly being TRBD1 (6 bases). Germline CDR1 is SGHAT and CDR2 is FQNNGV. The V gene lost 5 bases and the J gene lost 2 bases, with 16 bases spanning the gap. The CDR3 length is 15 residues. CDR3 region: CASSLHRAQPYEQYF. As DNA, the CDR3 is TGTGCCAGCAGCCTTCACAGGGCTCAGCCCTACGAGCAGTACTTC.

This chain joins TRBV7-9 and TRBJ1-2; tentative D call: TRBD1 (6 bases). Between the trimmed V and J ends, which lost 5 bases and 5 bases, there was a span of 15 bases. Germline V gene sequence: CDR1 SEHNR, CDR2 FQNEAQ (reference sequence). The CDR3 consists of 14 residues. As DNA, the CDR3 is TGTGCCAGCAGCGCAGTCCAGGGGCGGTATGGCTACACCTTC. Residues: CASSAVQGRYGYTF.

CDR3 loop: CASSPDWSTNEKLFF. The CDR3 region has the DNA TGTGCCAGCAGTCCAGACTGGAGCACTAATGAAAAACTGTTTTTT. The chain has TRBV2 and TRBJ1-4; D unclear. CDR1 and CDR2 (germline): SNHLY, FYNNEI. The CDR3 totals 15 residues. V dropped 5 bases and J dropped 2 bases, with 12 bases sitting between them.

In this sample, this clone turned up once. The V and J genes are TRBV30 and TRBJ2-7; maybe TRBD1 (6 bases). V was shortened by 0 bases and J by 0 bases, with 9 bases between the two germline ends. The CDR3 has 14 residues. Germline CDR1 GTSNPN, CDR2 SVGIG (reference sequence). The DNA of the CDR3 is TGTGCCTGGAGTGTACAGGGCCTCTCCTACGAGCAGTACTTC. It yields the protein CAWSVQGLSYEQYF. The entire variable domain, with the rest obtained from reference TRBV30 and TRBJ2-7, is as follows: SQTIHQWPATLVQPVGSPLSLECTVEGTSNPNLYWYRQAAGRGLQLLFYSVGIGQISSEVPQNLSASRPQDRQFILSSKKLLLSDSGFYLCAWSVQGLSYEQYFGPGTRLTVT.

The chain recombines TRBV19 with TRBJ1-1; TRBD1 agrees at 11 bases. Germline values: CDR1 LNHDA, CDR2 SQIVND (reference sequence). With V trimmed by 6 bases and J by 5 bases, 11 bases remained unmatched. The length of the CDR3 is 16 residues. This CDR3 is CASSPGRGQGVTEAFF. Here the CDR3 DNA reads TGTGCCAGTAGCCCAGGGAGGGGACAGGGGGTTACTGAAGCTTTCTTT.

This chain uses TRBV5-6 with TRBJ2-1, with D unclear. The ends were cut back, 7 bases at V and 6 bases at J, with 8 bases in the middle. This CDR3 region has 11 residues. CDR1 SGHDT and CDR2 YYEEEE come from the germline V gene. This CDR3 is CASGGFNEQFF. The CDR3 DNA is TGTGCCAGCGGTGGGTTCAATGAGCAGTTCTTC.

This rearrangement joins TRBV2 to TRBJ2-2, with D perhaps TRBD1 (7 bases). Germline CDR1 is SNHLY and CDR2 is FYNNEI. V was pared by 7 bases and J by 5 bases, with 20 bases between. The CDR3 consists of 16 residues. CDR3: CASNGLGGGNTGELFF. The DNA for the CDR3 is TGTGCCAGCAATGGACTTGGAGGGGGCAATACCGGGGAGCTGTTTTTT.

The rearrangement links TRBV7-8 to TRBJ2-7, with TRBD1 matching over 8 bases. The CDR3 extends over 14 amino acids. V shed 5 bases, J shed 3 bases, and the junction held 6 bases outside the gene matches. The germline V gene encodes CDR1 SGHVS and CDR2 FQNEAQ. The CDR3 DNA follows: TGTGCCAGCAGCACGCGACAGGGGATCTACGAGCAGTACTTC. This encodes CASSTRQGIYEQYF.

The chain employs TRBV28 and TRBJ2-3; D uncertain. Germline assignment: CDR1 MDHEN and CDR2 SYDVKM. The V gene lost 1 base and the J gene lost 6 bases, with 17 bases spanning the gap. The CDR3 extends over 16 amino acids. CDR3 nucleotides: TGTGCCAGCAGTTTATCGGAGTCCAGTCCTGTGGATACGCAGTATTTT. It yields the protein CASSLSESSPVDTQYF.

The V and J genes are TRBV7-9 and TRBJ2-4; D is ambiguous. V dropped 3 bases and J dropped 5 bases, with 8 bases sitting between them. Germline V CDR1 and CDR2: SEHNR, FQNEAQ (reference sequence). There are 13 residues in the CDR3. This CDR3 is CASSFPSENIQYF. The CDR3 DNA is TGTGCCAGCAGCTTCCCCTCTGAAAACATTCAGTACTTC.

This clone was seen just once. Other nucleotide sequences from this sample produce the same CDR3. This chain joins TRBV11-2 and TRBJ2-3, with D possibly TRBD2 on 5 matching bases. The V end was cut by 5 bases, the J end by 6 bases, with 9 bases between. Germline CDR1 is SGHAT and CDR2 is FQNNGV. The CDR3 runs to 12 residues. As DNA, the CDR3 is TGTGCCAGCAGCCTAGCAGCTGATACGCAGTATTTT. Residues: CASSLAADTQYF. The full variable domain, rest sourced from reference TRBV11-2 and TRBJ2-3, is EAGVAQSPRYKIIEKRQSVAFWCNPISGHATLYWYQQILGQGPKLLIQFQNNGVVDDSQLPKDRFSAERLKGVDSTLKIQPAKLEDSAVYLCASSLAADTQYFGPGTRLTVL.

The chain employs TRBV27 and TRBJ2-2, with D possibly matching TRBD1 (6 bases). This CDR3 is built from 17 residues. The V and J ends lost 1 base and 2 bases respectively, with 14 bases between them. Looked up from germline, CDR1 is MNHEY and CDR2 is SMNVEV (reference sequence). In DNA, the CDR3 is TGTGCCAGCAGTTTATTAAGGGGGATCGGAAACACCGGGGAGCTGTTTTTT. As protein: CASSLLRGIGNTGELFF.

As concerns this clone: Other DNA sequences in this specimen translate into the identical CDR3. The genes are TRBV9 and TRBJ2-7, with a weak D call TRBD2 (5 bases). The V gene's germline CDR1 is SGDLS and CDR2 YYNGEE. CDR3 size: 13 residues. V gave up 0 bases and J gave up 3 bases, with 7 bases separating them. This chain's CDR3 is CASSVAGNYEQYF. For the CDR3, the DNA is TGTGCCAGCAGCGTAGCGGGAAACTACGAGCAGTACTTC.